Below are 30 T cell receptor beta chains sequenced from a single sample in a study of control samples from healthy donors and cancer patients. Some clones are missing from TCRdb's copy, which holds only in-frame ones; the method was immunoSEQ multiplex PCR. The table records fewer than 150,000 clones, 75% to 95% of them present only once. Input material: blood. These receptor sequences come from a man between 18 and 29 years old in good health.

The CDR3 nucleotides are TGTGCCAGCAGAGGGGGCACTAATGAAAAACTGTTTTTT. Translation gives CASRGGTNEKLFF. The genes are TRBV2 and TRBJ1-4; 7 bases are shared with TRBD1. CDR3 length: 13 residues. J gave up 2 bases and V 6 bases, and 0 bases lay outside the gene matches. CDR1 and CDR2 (germline): SNHLY, FYNNEI.

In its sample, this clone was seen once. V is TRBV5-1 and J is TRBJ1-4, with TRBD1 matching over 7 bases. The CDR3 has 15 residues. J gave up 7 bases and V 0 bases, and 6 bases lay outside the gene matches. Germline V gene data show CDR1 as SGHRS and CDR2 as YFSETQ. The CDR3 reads CASSLVGTEGEKLFF. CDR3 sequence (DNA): TGCGCCAGCAGCTTGGTCGGGACAGAGGGTGAAAAACTGTTTTTT. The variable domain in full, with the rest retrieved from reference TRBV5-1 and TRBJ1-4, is KAGVTQTPRYLIKTRGQQVTLSCSPISGHRSVSWYQQTPGQGLQFLFEYFSETQRNKGNFPGRFSGRQFSNSRSEMNVSTLELGDSALYLCASSLVGTEGEKLFFGSGTQLSVL.

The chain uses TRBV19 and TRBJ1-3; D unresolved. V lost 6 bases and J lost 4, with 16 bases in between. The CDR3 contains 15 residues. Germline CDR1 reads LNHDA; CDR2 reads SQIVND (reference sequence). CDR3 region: CASSPFVGVGNTIYF. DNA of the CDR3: TGTGCCAGTAGCCCATTCGTCGGCGTCGGAAACACCATATATTTT.

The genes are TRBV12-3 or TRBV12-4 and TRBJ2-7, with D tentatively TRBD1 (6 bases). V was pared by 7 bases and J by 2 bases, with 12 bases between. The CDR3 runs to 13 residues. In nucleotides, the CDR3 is TGTGCCAGCACCCAGGGGCTTACCTACGAGCAGTACTTC. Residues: CASTQGLTYEQYF.

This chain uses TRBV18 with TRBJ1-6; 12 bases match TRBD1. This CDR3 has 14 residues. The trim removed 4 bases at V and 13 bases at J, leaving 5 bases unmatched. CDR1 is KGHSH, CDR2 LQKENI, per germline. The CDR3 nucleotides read TGTGCCAGCTCACTGGGACAGGGGGCACCTCCCCTCCACTTT. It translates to CASSLGQGAPPLHF.

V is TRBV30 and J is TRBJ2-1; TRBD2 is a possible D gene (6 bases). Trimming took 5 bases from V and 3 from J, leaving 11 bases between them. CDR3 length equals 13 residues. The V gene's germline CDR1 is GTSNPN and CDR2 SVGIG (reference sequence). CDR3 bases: TGTGCCTGGTCCACTAGCTTCTACAATGAGCAGTTCTTC. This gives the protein CAWSTSFYNEQFF.

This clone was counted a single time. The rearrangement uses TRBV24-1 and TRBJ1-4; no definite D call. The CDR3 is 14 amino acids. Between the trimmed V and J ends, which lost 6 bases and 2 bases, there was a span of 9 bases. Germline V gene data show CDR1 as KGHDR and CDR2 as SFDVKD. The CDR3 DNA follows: TGTGCCACCAGTTCCGGGGAGACTAATGAAAAACTGTTTTTT. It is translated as CATSSGETNEKLFF.

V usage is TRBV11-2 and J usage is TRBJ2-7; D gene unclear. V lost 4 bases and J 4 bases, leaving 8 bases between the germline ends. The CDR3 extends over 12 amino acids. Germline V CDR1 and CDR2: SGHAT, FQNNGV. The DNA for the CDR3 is TGTGCCAGCAGCTACCAGACATACGAGCAGTACGTC. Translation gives CASSYQTYEQYV.

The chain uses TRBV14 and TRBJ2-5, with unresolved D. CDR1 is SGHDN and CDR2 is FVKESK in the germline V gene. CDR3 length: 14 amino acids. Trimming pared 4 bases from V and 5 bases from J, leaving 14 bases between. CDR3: CASSRAAAGETQYF. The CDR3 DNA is TGTGCCAGCAGCCGAGCCGCTGCTGGGGAGACCCAGTACTTC.

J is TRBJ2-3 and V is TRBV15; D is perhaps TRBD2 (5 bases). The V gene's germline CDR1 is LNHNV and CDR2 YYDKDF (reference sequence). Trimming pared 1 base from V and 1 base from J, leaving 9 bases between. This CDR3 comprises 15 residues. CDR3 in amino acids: CATSRASGGTDTQYF. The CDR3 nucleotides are TGTGCCACCAGCAGAGCCTCCGGGGGCACAGATACGCAGTATTTT.

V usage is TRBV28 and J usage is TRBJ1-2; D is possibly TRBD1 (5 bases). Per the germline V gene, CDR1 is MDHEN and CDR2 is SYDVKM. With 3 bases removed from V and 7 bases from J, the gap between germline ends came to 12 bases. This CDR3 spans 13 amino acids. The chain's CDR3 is CASSLAEGFGYTF. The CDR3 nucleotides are TGTGCCAGCAGTTTGGCGGAGGGGTTTGGCTACACCTTC.

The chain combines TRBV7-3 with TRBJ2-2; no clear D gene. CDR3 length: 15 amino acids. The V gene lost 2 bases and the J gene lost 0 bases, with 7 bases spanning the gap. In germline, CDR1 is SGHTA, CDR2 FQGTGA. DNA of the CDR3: TGTGCCAGCAGCTTAGCCCCGGCGAACACCGGGGAGCTGTTTTTT. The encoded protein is CASSLAPANTGELFF.

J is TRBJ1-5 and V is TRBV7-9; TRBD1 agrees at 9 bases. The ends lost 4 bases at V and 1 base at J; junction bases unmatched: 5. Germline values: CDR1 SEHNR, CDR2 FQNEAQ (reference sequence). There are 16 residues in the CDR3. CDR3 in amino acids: CASSSWTGESNQPQHF. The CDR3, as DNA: TGTGCCAGCAGCTCTTGGACAGGGGAGAGCAATCAGCCCCAGCATTTT.

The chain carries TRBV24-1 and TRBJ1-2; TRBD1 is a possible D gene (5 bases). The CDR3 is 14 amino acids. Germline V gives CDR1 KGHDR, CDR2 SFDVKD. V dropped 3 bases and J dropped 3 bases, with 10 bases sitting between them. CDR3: CATSDPGFDYGYTF. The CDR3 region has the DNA TGTGCCACCAGTGATCCAGGGTTCGACTATGGCTACACCTTC.

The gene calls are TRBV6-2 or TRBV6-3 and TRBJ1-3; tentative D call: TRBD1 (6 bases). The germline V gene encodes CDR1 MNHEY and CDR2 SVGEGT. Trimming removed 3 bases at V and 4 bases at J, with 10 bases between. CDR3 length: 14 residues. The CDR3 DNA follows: TGTGCCAGCAGTTATGGGGACAAAGGAAACACCATATATTTT. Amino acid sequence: CASSYGDKGNTIYF.

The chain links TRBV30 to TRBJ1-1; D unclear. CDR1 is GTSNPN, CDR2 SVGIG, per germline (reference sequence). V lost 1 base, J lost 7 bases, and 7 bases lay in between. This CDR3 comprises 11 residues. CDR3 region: CAWSEAGEAFF. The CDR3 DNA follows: TGTGCCTGGAGTGAGGCGGGTGAAGCTTTCTTT.

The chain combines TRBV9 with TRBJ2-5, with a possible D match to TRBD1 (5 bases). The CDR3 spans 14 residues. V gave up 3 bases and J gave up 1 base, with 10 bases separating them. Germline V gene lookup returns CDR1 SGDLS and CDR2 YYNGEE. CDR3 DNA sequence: TGTGCCAGCAGCGGGGATGACAGCCAAGAGACCCAGTACTTC. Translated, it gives CASSGDDSQETQYF.

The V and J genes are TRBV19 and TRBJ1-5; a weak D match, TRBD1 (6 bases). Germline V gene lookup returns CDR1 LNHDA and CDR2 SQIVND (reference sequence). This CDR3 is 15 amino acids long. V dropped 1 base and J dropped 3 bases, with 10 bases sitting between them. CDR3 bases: TGTGCCAGTAGTATAGGGGGGCGATTCAATCAGCCCCAGCATTTT. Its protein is CASSIGGRFNQPQHF.

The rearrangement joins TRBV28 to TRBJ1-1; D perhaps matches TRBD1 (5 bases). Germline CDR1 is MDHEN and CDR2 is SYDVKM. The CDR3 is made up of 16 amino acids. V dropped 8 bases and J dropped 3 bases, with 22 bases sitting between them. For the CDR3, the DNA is TGTGCCAGCTGCCCACCGGGACTACTTTGGGACACTGAAGCTTTCTTT. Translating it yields CASCPPGLLWDTEAFF.

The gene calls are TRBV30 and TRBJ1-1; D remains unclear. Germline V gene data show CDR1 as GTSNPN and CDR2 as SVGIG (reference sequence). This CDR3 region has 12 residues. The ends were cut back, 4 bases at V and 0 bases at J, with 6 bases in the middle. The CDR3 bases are TGTGCCTGGAACAGCATGAACACTGAAGCTTTCTTT. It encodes CAWNSMNTEAFF.

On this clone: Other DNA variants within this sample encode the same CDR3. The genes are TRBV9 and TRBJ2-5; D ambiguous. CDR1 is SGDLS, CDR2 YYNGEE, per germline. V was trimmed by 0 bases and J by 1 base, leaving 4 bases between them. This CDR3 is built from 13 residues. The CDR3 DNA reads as TGTGCCAGCAGCGTAGCCGGCCAAGAGACCCAGTACTTC. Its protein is CASSVAGQETQYF.

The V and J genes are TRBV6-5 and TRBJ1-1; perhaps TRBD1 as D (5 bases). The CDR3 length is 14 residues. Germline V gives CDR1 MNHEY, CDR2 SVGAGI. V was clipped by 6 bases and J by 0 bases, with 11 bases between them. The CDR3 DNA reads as TGTGCCAGCAGCCAGACAGTTATGAACACTGAAGCTTTCTTT. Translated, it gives CASSQTVMNTEAFF.

Here the CDR3 DNA reads TGTGCCAGTAGTATCATGAACTCTGGAAACACCATATATTTT. Translating gives CASSIMNSGNTIYF. The chain is built from TRBV19 and TRBJ1-3; D is ambiguous. V dropped 3 bases and J dropped 0 bases, with 6 bases sitting between them. CDR3 size: 14 residues. Germline CDR1 is LNHDA and CDR2 is SQIVND (reference sequence).

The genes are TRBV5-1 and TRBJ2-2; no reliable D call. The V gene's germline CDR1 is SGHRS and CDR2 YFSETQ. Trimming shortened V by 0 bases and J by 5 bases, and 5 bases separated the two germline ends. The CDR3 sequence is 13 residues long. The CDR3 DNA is TGCGCCAGCAGCTTGGGAGCGACCGGGGAGCTGTTTTTT. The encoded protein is CASSLGATGELFF.

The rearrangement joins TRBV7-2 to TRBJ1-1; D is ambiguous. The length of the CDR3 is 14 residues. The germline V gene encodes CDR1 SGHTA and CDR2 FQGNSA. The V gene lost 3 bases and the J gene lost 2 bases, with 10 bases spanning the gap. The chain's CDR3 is CASSFLTLNTEAFF. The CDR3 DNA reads TGTGCCAGCAGCTTCTTGACACTCAACACTGAAGCTTTCTTT.

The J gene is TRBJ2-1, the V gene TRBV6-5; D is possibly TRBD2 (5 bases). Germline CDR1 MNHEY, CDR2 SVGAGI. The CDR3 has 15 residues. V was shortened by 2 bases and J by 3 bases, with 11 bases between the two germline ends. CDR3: CASSYEGGLYNEQFF. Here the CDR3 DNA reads TGTGCCAGCAGTTACGAGGGCGGGCTCTACAATGAGCAGTTCTTC.

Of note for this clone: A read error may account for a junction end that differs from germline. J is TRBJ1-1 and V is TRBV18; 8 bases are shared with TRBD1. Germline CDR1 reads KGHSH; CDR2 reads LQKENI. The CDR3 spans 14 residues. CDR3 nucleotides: TGTGCCAGCTTACCAGACAGGGGACGGACTGAAGCTTTCTTT. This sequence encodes CASLPDRGRTEAFF.

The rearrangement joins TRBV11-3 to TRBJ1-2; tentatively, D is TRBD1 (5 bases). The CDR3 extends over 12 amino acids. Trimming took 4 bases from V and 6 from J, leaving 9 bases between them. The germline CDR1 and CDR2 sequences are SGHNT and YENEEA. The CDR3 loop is CASSSRGDGYTF. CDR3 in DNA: TGTGCCAGCAGCTCCCGAGGGGATGGCTACACCTTC. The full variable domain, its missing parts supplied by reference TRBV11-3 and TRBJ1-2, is EAGVVQSPRYKIIEKKQPVAFWCNPISGHNTLYWYLQNLGQGPELLIRYENEEAVDDSQLPKDRFSAERLKGVDSTLKIQPAELGDSAVYLCASSSRGDGYTFGSGTRLTVV.

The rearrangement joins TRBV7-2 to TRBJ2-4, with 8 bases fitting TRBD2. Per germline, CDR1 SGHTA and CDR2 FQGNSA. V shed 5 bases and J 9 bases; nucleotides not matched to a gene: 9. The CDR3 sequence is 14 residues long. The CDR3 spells CASSDPLAGSIQYF. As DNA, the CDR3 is TGTGCCAGCAGCGATCCTCTAGCGGGCAGCATTCAGTACTTC.

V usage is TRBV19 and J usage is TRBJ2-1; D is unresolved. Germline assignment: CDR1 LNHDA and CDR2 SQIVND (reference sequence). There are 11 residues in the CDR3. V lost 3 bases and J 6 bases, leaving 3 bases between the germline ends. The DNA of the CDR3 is TGTGCCAGTAGTATTCCCAATGAGCAGTTCTTC. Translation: CASSIPNEQFF. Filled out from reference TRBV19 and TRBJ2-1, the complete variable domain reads DGGITQSPKYLFRKEGQNVTLSCEQNLNHDAMYWYRQDPGQGLRLIYYSQIVNDFQKGDIAEGYSVSREKKESFPLTVTSAQKNPTAFYLCASSIPNEQFFGPGTRLTVL.